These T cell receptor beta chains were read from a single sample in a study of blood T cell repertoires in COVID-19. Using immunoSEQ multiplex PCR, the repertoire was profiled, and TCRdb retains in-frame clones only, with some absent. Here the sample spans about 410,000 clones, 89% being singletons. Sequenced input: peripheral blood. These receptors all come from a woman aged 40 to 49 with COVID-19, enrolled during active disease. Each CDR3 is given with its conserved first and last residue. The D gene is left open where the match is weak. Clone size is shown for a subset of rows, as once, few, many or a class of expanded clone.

CDR3 protein: CASRPHDRGVGELFF; CDR3 DNA: TGTGCCAGCAGGCCCCATGACAGGGGGGTCGGGGAGCTGTTTTTT; D gene: TRBD1; J gene: TRBJ2-2; clone size: once; V gene: TRBV28
CDR3 protein: CASSYFPDSFQETQYF; CDR3 DNA: TGTGCCAGCAGTTACTTCCCCGACAGCTTTCAAGAGACCCAGTACTTC; D gene: -; J gene: TRBJ2-5; clone size: -; V gene: TRBV6-5
CDR3 protein: CASGLNPPELPEAFF; CDR3 DNA: TGTGCTAGTGGTTTGAATCCCCCGGAGCTCCCTGAAGCTTTCTTT; D gene: -; J gene: TRBJ1-1; clone size: few; V gene: TRBV12-5
CDR3 protein: CASSYSSSGGREQYF; CDR3 DNA: TGTGCCAGCAGTTACTCGAGTTCGGGGGGGAGGGAGCAGTACTTC; D gene: TRBD2; J gene: TRBJ2-7; clone size: once; V gene: TRBV6-5
CDR3 protein: CASSSFLSSEAFF; CDR3 DNA: TGTGCCAGCAGCTCCTTTCTGAGTTCCGAGGCTTTCTTT; D gene: -; J gene: TRBJ1-1; clone size: -; V gene: TRBV7-2
CDR3 protein: CASGQGGTEAFF; CDR3 DNA: TGTGCCAGCGGACAGGGAGGCACTGAAGCTTTCTTT; D gene: TRBD1; J gene: TRBJ1-1; clone size: -; V gene: TRBV3-1/TRBV3-2
CDR3 protein: CASSVGLFWTSGVQDTQYF; CDR3 DNA: TGTGCCAGTAGTGTAGGGCTTTTCTGGACTAGCGGGGTCCAAGATACGCAGTATTTT; D gene: TRBD2; J gene: TRBJ2-3; clone size: -; V gene: TRBV19
CDR3 protein: CASSFSLAGDTQYF; CDR3 DNA: TGTGCCAGCAGTTTCTCCCTAGCGGGAGATACGCAGTATTTT; D gene: TRBD2; J gene: TRBJ2-3; clone size: -; V gene: TRBV27
CDR3 protein: CASSLDRAKSPLHF; CDR3 DNA: TGTGCCAGCAGCCTCGACAGGGCCAAATCACCCCTCCACTTT; D gene: TRBD1; J gene: TRBJ1-6; clone size: once; V gene: TRBV11-1
CDR3 protein: CASSQGGIRDTEAFF; CDR3 DNA: TGCGCCAGCAGCCAAGGTGGGATCAGGGACACTGAAGCTTTCTTT; D gene: -; J gene: TRBJ1-1; clone size: -; V gene: TRBV4-3
CDR3 protein: CASGGGNQPQHF; CDR3 DNA: TGTGCCAGCGGTGGGGGGAATCAGCCCCAGCATTTT; D gene: -; J gene: TRBJ1-5; clone size: once; V gene: TRBV28
CDR3 protein: CASSWTSGITDTQYF; CDR3 DNA: TGTGCCAGCAGTTGGACTAGCGGTATCACAGATACGCAGTATTTT; D gene: TRBD2; J gene: TRBJ2-3; clone size: -; V gene: TRBV27
CDR3 protein: CSVVRVSTDTQYF; CDR3 DNA: TGCAGCGTTGTTAGAGTTAGCACAGATACGCAGTATTTT; D gene: -; J gene: TRBJ2-3; clone size: once; V gene: TRBV29-1
CDR3 protein: CASSRDSYNEQFF; CDR3 DNA: TGTGCCAGCAGTCGGGACAGTTACAATGAGCAGTTCTTC; D gene: TRBD1; J gene: TRBJ2-1; clone size: -; V gene: TRBV6-5
CDR3 protein: CASKDRGLADTQYF; CDR3 DNA: TGTGCCAGCAAGGACAGGGGGCTGGCAGATACGCAGTATTTT; D gene: TRBD1; J gene: TRBJ2-3; clone size: once; V gene: TRBV28
CDR3 protein: CASTRVGTTNEKLFF; CDR3 DNA: TGTGCCAGCACCCGGGTTGGAACAACTAATGAAAAACTGTTTTTT; D gene: -; J gene: TRBJ1-4; clone size: -; V gene: TRBV5-6
CDR3 protein: CAISGLAGEQYF; CDR3 DNA: TGTGCCATCAGTGGACTAGCGGGGGAGCAGTACTTC; D gene: TRBD2; J gene: TRBJ2-7; clone size: -; V gene: TRBV10-3
CDR3 protein: CATSDAGTSSNQPQHF; CDR3 DNA: TGTGCCACCAGTGACGCTGGGACAAGTAGCAATCAGCCCCAGCATTTT; D gene: -; J gene: TRBJ1-5; clone size: -; V gene: TRBV24-1
CDR3 protein: CASSRSGGSQYGQYF; CDR3 DNA: TGTGCCAGCAGCCGTAGCGGGGGGTCCCAATACGGGCAGTATTTT; D gene: TRBD2; J gene: TRBJ2-3; clone size: -; V gene: TRBV7-9
CDR3 protein: CASSQDEQGYEQYF; CDR3 DNA: TGCGCCAGCAGCCAAGATGAGCAGGGTTACGAGCAGTACTTC; D gene: -; J gene: TRBJ2-7; clone size: once; V gene: TRBV4-1
CDR3 protein: CASSESGDNYGYTF; CDR3 DNA: TGTGCCAGCAGTGAATCGGGAGATAACTATGGCTACACCTTC; D gene: -; J gene: TRBJ1-2; clone size: -; V gene: TRBV25-1
CDR3 protein: CASSGDRGDTEAFF; CDR3 DNA: TGCGCCAGCAGCGGGGACAGGGGAGACACTGAAGCTTTCTTT; D gene: TRBD1; J gene: TRBJ1-1; clone size: -; V gene: TRBV5-1
CDR3 protein: CASSPGWRQSNQPQHF; CDR3 DNA: TGTGCCAGCAGCCCTGGGTGGCGGCAGAGCAATCAGCCCCAGCATTTT; D gene: -; J gene: TRBJ1-5; clone size: -; V gene: TRBV5-8
CDR3 protein: CASSLTWDRETQYF; CDR3 DNA: TGTGCCAGCAGTCTAACGTGGGACAGAGAGACCCAGTACTTC; D gene: TRBD1; J gene: TRBJ2-5; clone size: -; V gene: TRBV27
CDR3 protein: CSVEGQGSNTGELFF; CDR3 DNA: TGCAGCGTTGAAGGTCAGGGGTCTAACACCGGGGAGCTGTTTTTT; D gene: -; J gene: TRBJ2-2; clone size: -; V gene: TRBV29-1
CDR3 protein: CASSFPGTYEQYF; CDR3 DNA: TGCGCCAGCAGCTTTCCAGGAACCTACGAGCAGTACTTC; D gene: -; J gene: TRBJ2-7; clone size: -; V gene: TRBV5-1
CDR3 protein: CASSPWGQGEWAFF; CDR3 DNA: TGTGCCAGCAGCCCCTGGGGACAGGGGGAGTGGGCTTTCTTT; D gene: TRBD1; J gene: TRBJ1-1; clone size: -; V gene: TRBV9
CDR3 protein: CASRAQGADSSPLHF; CDR3 DNA: TGTGCCAGCAGGGCACAGGGGGCGGACAGCTCACCCCTCCACTTT; D gene: TRBD1; J gene: TRBJ1-6; clone size: -; V gene: TRBV2
CDR3 protein: CASSIDRRGNEQFF; CDR3 DNA: TGTGCCAGTAGTATAGATCGTCGGGGAAATGAGCAGTTCTTC; D gene: -; J gene: TRBJ2-1; clone size: -; V gene: TRBV19